One and the same sample provided the 27 T cell receptor beta chains below, sequenced in a study of blood T cell repertoires in COVID-19. Libraries were prepared by immunoSEQ multiplex PCR; TCRdb keeps only in-frame clonotypes and omits some of them. The sample lists some 260,000 clones, around 80% occurring once. The specimen was PBMCs or T cells enriched from blood (not recorded which). The source of these receptors is a man aged 25-45 years with acute COVID-19.

The chain couples TRBV9 to TRBJ2-2; 10 bases are a match to TRBD2. V shed 2 bases and J 7 bases; nucleotides not matched to a gene: 5. CDR3 size: 15 residues. Germline CDR1 SGDLS, CDR2 YYNGEE. In nucleotides, the CDR3 is TGTGCCAGCAGCGTTAAGCGGGGGGGCGGCGGGGAGCTGTTTTTT. Its protein product is CASSVKRGGGGELFF.

This chain uses TRBV9 with TRBJ2-1; unclear D gene. V shed 3 bases and J shed 6 bases, with 10 bases lying between them. This CDR3 has 13 residues. Germline CDR1 reads SGDLS; CDR2 reads YYNGEE. CDR3 DNA: TGTGCCAGCAGCGGGGCCGGATTCAATGAGCAGTTCTTC. Its translation is CASSGAGFNEQFF.

The rearrangement links TRBV19 to TRBJ2-3; TRBD1 matches at 8 bases. Germline CDR1 is LNHDA and CDR2 is SQIVND (reference sequence). This CDR3 has 12 residues. J was trimmed by 4 bases and V by 9 bases; bases with no gene match: 3. The CDR3 DNA is TGTGCCAGCGGACAGGGCGCAGATACGCAGTATTTT. It yields the protein CASGQGADTQYF.

This chain links TRBV19 with TRBJ2-5; D gene ambiguous. CDR1 LNHDA and CDR2 SQIVND come from the germline V gene (reference sequence). CDR3 length: 13 residues. V gave up 2 bases and J gave up 5 bases, with 9 bases separating them. CDR3 loop: CASSIPGRETQYF. The CDR3 nucleotides are TGTGCCAGTAGTATACCAGGAAGGGAGACCCAGTACTTC.

V gene TRBV14 combines with J gene TRBJ2-3, with D perhaps matching TRBD2 (6 bases). Germline V gives CDR1 SGHDN, CDR2 FVKESK. CDR3 length: 11 residues. The ends were cut back, 0 bases at V and 11 bases at J, with 6 bases in the middle. CDR3 amino acids: CASSQERGQYF. The CDR3 nucleotides are TGTGCCAGCAGCCAAGAGCGGGGGCAGTATTTT.

This clone was detected a few times. The chain uses TRBV19 and TRBJ1-6; 7 positions agree with TRBD1. CDR1 is LNHDA and CDR2 is SQIVND in the germline V gene (reference sequence). This CDR3 is built from 18 residues. Germline trimming cut 5 bases from V and 0 bases from J; bases unmatched to any gene: 10. CDR3 DNA: TGTGCCAGTAGTGGGAACAAGGGGGCGAACTCCTATAATTCACCCCTCCACTTT. The encoded protein is CASSGNKGANSYNSPLHF. The full variable domain, with the rest looked up from reference TRBV19 and TRBJ1-6, is DGGITQSPKYLFRKEGQNVTLSCEQNLNHDAMYWYRQDPGQGLRLIYYSQIVNDFQKGDIAEGYSVSREKKESFPLTVTSAQKNPTAFYLCASSGNKGANSYNSPLHFGNGTRLTVT.

This clone was observed a few times. V gene TRBV6-4 combines with J gene TRBJ1-1, with a possible D match to TRBD1 (5 bases). CDR1 and CDR2 (germline): MRHNA, SNTAGT. The CDR3 extends over 14 amino acids. The ends were cut back, 2 bases at V and 6 bases at J, with 13 bases in the middle. CDR3 amino acids: CASSDTDSGAEAFF. The CDR3 DNA is TGTGCCAGCAGTGACACTGACAGTGGGGCTGAAGCTTTCTTT.

The chain links TRBV11-3 to TRBJ2-3; 15 bases align to TRBD2. J was trimmed by 13 bases and V by 5 bases; bases with no gene match: 7. This CDR3 region has 14 residues. Germline CDR1 SGHNT, CDR2 YENEEA. CDR3 bases: TGTGCCAGCAGCCAGCAGGGACTAGCGGGAGGAGAGTATTTT. It yields the protein CASSQQGLAGGEYF.

In DNA form, the CDR3 reads TGTGCCAGCAGTTTCGGAGGGGAATGGCAGCCCCAGCATTTT. The encoded protein is CASSFGGEWQPQHF. The rearrangement uses TRBV28 and TRBJ1-5; perhaps TRBD1 as D (5 bases). The CDR3 extends over 14 amino acids. The V gene's germline CDR1 is MDHEN and CDR2 SYDVKM. Between the trimmed V and J ends, which lost 3 bases and 7 bases, there was a span of 13 bases.

This clone was counted a single time. The CDR3 coding sequence is TGCAGCGCTCTGGGCCTCGGGGGGATAGAACTGTTTTTT. This codes for CSALGLGGIELFF. V is TRBV29-1 and J is TRBJ1-4, with a possible D match to TRBD1 (5 bases). Trimming took 7 bases from V and 12 from J, leaving 21 bases between them. Per the germline V gene, CDR1 is SQVTM and CDR2 is ANQGSEA. The CDR3 has 13 residues.

This chain uses TRBV7-6 with TRBJ2-6, with TRBD2 as a possible D gene (7 bases). With 4 bases removed from V and 2 bases from J, the gap between germline ends came to 12 bases. CDR3 length equals 16 residues. Germline values: CDR1 SGHVS, CDR2 FNYEAQ. CDR3 loop: CASSWGGGTGANVLTF. The CDR3 DNA reads as TGTGCCAGCAGCTGGGGAGGGGGTACTGGGGCCAACGTCCTGACTTTC.

The gene calls are TRBV28 and TRBJ1-4; unclear D gene. CDR3 length: 14 residues. CDR1 MDHEN and CDR2 SYDVKM come from the germline V gene. Trimming left V 6 bases short and J 8 bases short, with 16 bases between. Written as DNA, the CDR3 is TGTGCCAGCAGACAATACGGGAAGGAAGAAAAACTGTTTTTT. As protein: CASRQYGKEEKLFF. Looking up the rest from reference TRBV28 and TRBJ1-4 gives the full variable domain: DVKVTQSSRYLVKRTGEKVFLECVQDMDHENMFWYRQDPGLGLRLIYFSYDVKMKEKGDIPEGYSVSREKKERFSLILESASTNQTSMYLCASRQYGKEEKLFFGSGTQLSVL.

The V call is TRBV5-6, the J call TRBJ2-1; 9 nucleotides agree with TRBD1. This CDR3 is built from 15 residues. V trimming: 0 bases; J trimming: 12 bases; junction bases outside the gene matches: 10. Germline CDR1 is SGHDT and CDR2 is YYEEEE. The CDR3 DNA reads TGTGCCAGCAGCTTGGACAGGGGGCGAGTTCTTGGGCAGTTCTTC. This codes for CASSLDRGRVLGQFF.

The chain couples TRBV6-5 to TRBJ1-2; 9 bases are shared with TRBD1. Germline assignment: CDR1 MNHEY and CDR2 SVGAGI. The CDR3 sequence is 13 residues long. V trimming: 2 bases; J trimming: 11 bases; junction bases outside the gene matches: 6. In DNA, the CDR3 is TGTGCCAGCAGTTACGGGACAGGGCTGATTTACACCTTC. Its protein product is CASSYGTGLIYTF.

The chain employs TRBV27 and TRBJ2-2; TRBD2 is a possible D gene (6 bases). This CDR3 has 16 residues. Germline V gives CDR1 MNHEY, CDR2 SMNVEV (reference sequence). V lost 2 bases and J 3 bases, leaving 13 bases between the germline ends. As DNA, the CDR3 is TGTGCCAGCAGTTTACTCGCGTGGGGGGACACCGGGGAGCTGTTTTTT. It translates to CASSLLAWGDTGELFF.

The chain carries TRBV6-5 and TRBJ1-5, with D possibly being TRBD1 (5 bases). The CDR3 is made up of 15 amino acids. CDR1 is MNHEY and CDR2 is SVGAGI in the germline V gene. V lost 6 bases and J lost 0, with 12 bases in between. This CDR3 is CASSYQGYSNQPQHF. The CDR3 region has the DNA TGTGCCAGCAGCTATCAGGGCTATAGCAATCAGCCCCAGCATTTT.

This clone was detected only a few times. The chain links TRBV7-6 to TRBJ1-2; TRBD1 might be the D (5 bases). Trimming left V 5 bases short and J 8 bases short, with 12 bases between. Germline V gene data show CDR1 as SGHVS and CDR2 as FNYEAQ. The length of the CDR3 is 12 residues. The CDR3 is CASSKDSLGYTF. The DNA for the CDR3 is TGTGCCAGCAGCAAAGACAGCCTAGGCTACACCTTC.

V usage is TRBV19 and J usage is TRBJ1-4; tentative D call: TRBD1 (6 bases). The CDR3 spans 17 residues. Germline-derived CDR1 and CDR2 are LNHDA and SQIVND (reference sequence). Deletions cut 3 bases from V and 7 bases from J, with 21 bases between. The CDR3 sequence: CASSIGRGVGMVEKLFF. CDR3 in DNA: TGTGCCAGTAGTATCGGCAGGGGCGTAGGTATGGTTGAAAAACTGTTTTTT.

The V and J genes are TRBV30 and TRBJ1-2; D remains ambiguous. Trimming shortened V by 2 bases and J by 4 bases, and 8 bases separated the two germline ends. Germline loops: CDR1 GTSNPN, CDR2 SVGIG (reference sequence). The CDR3 loop spans 12 amino acids. CDR3 sequence (DNA): TGTGCCTGGAGTTCGAGGCTCTATGGCTACACCTTC. This sequence encodes CAWSSRLYGYTF.

The gene calls are TRBV10-2 and TRBJ1-2, with D unclear. Per the germline V gene, CDR1 is WSHSY and CDR2 is SAAADI. Trimming took off 2 bases at V and 1 base at J, with 8 bases between the two ends. The CDR3 length is 14 residues. The CDR3 DNA sequence: TGCGCCAGCAGTGAGACAGCTTTTAACTATGGCTACACCTTC. The encoded protein is CASSETAFNYGYTF.

The chain is built from TRBV5-1 and TRBJ1-4; no clear D gene. V was pared by 0 bases and J by 0 bases, with 6 bases between. There are 15 residues in the CDR3. CDR1 and CDR2 (germline): SGHRS, YFSETQ. CDR3 in DNA: TGCGCCAGCAGCTTGGCAGCGGCAACTAATGAAAAACTGTTTTTT. The encoded protein is CASSLAAATNEKLFF.

The rearrangement links TRBV28 to TRBJ1-5, with D maybe TRBD1 (5 bases). Germline lookup yields CDR1 MDHEN and CDR2 SYDVKM. Trimming left V 10 bases short and J 3 bases short, with 16 bases between. The CDR3 sequence is 14 residues long. The CDR3 is CATQKQVTNQPQHF. The CDR3 nucleotides read TGTGCCACCCAAAAACAGGTTACCAATCAGCCCCAGCATTTT. Variable domain in full (rest from reference TRBV28 and TRBJ1-5): DVKVTQSSRYLVKRTGEKVFLECVQDMDHENMFWYRQDPGLGLRLIYFSYDVKMKEKGDIPEGYSVSREKKERFSLILESASTNQTSMYLCATQKQVTNQPQHFGDGTRLSIL.

J is TRBJ2-2 and V is TRBV3-1 (or the pseudogene TRBV3-2); D remains ambiguous. This CDR3 is built from 17 residues. The V gene's germline CDR1 is LGHDT and CDR2 YNNKEL (reference sequence). Trimming removed 6 bases at V and 4 bases at J, with 21 bases between. CDR3 region: CASSTSLPFRGTGELFF. The DNA for the CDR3 is TGTGCCAGCAGTACTTCTTTGCCCTTCCGCGGCACCGGGGAGCTGTTTTTT.

The CDR3 loop is CASSAQGNTEAFF. CDR3 DNA: TGCGCCAGCAGCGCACAGGGGAACACTGAAGCTTTCTTT. This chain connects TRBV5-1 to TRBJ1-1; possibly TRBD1 for D (6 bases). The CDR3 runs to 13 residues. From germline, CDR1 is SGHRS and CDR2 YFSETQ. V was pared by 4 bases and J by 1 base, with 8 bases between.

The rearrangement links TRBV19 to TRBJ1-2, with 7 positions matching TRBD1. The trim removed 8 bases at V and 7 bases at J, leaving 13 bases unmatched. Germline values: CDR1 LNHDA, CDR2 SQIVND (reference sequence). This CDR3 is 14 amino acids long. The CDR3 is CASSYGGQGGGYTF. The CDR3 coding sequence is TGTGCCAGTTCATATGGCGGGCAGGGGGGTGGCTACACCTTC.

V and J are TRBV6-5 and TRBJ1-2; D possibly corresponds to TRBD1 (5 bases). V lost 6 bases and J lost 0, with 14 bases in between. The germline V gene encodes CDR1 MNHEY and CDR2 SVGAGI. The CDR3 has 15 amino acids. The CDR3 is CASRSQDNTNYGYTF. DNA of the CDR3: TGTGCCAGCAGAAGCCAGGACAATACTAACTATGGCTACACCTTC.

The V gene is TRBV19, the J gene TRBJ1-5; 7 bases are a match to TRBD1. J was trimmed by 5 bases and V by 8 bases; bases with no gene match: 9. CDR1 and CDR2 (germline): LNHDA, SQIVND (reference sequence). The CDR3 spans 14 residues. The CDR3 here is CASHDTGEHQPQHF. In DNA, the CDR3 is TGTGCCAGTCACGACACAGGGGAACATCAGCCCCAGCATTTT.